This T cell receptor beta chain was recovered during a study of post-analysis software for immune sequencing data. Study results and caveats: The study found significantly lower normalized Chao1 diversity in multiple sclerosis patients than in controls. Roughly 5 TRBV segments, TRBV5-6, TRBV5-1 and TRBV20-1 among them, were found more frequent in patients than controls.

This CDR3 is 15 amino acids long. Germline V gene lookup returns CDR1 SQVTM and CDR2 ANQGSEA. The junction had 10 bases not matched to a gene; V was cut back by 4 bases and J by 3 bases. As regards this clonotype: Its antigen remains unknown.

Prepared libraries of TCR beta cDNA carried unique molecular identifiers. MiXCR was run by TCRdb on the PCR reads, yielding one entry per CDR3 protein. The sample yields 350,000 to 500,000 distinct CDR3 sequences, approximately 39% seen once. The origin of this receptor is a girl aged 2-10 years with multiple sclerosis. This chain joins TRBV29-1 and TRBJ2-3; 7 bases agree with TRBD2. Sequencing was carried out using blood. As DNA, the CDR3 is TGCAGCGTTGTTAATGCGGGAGTGGAGACAGATACGCAGTATTTT. This gives the protein CSVVNAGVETDTQYF.